This entry describes one T cell receptor (beta chain). No antigen is known for it. CDR3 size: 11 residues. Deletions cut 0 bases from V and 11 bases from J, with 9 bases between. The V gene's germline CDR1 is DFQATT and CDR2 SNEGSKA (reference sequence). This record comes from a study of T cell responses to AZD1222 COVID-19 vaccine. Data came from immunoSEQ multiplex PCR; TCRdb stores just in-frame clones and leaves some out. The data show 100,000 to 150,000 clones, around 90% seen once. General study points: A mostly white British donor set with more females was recruited, and clonal diversity was possibly underestimated. Spike-specific TCR breadth and depth rose after two AZD1222 doses.

This chain connects TRBV20-1 to TRBJ2-3; D remains ambiguous. The sequence was collected from an adult in good health. The input for sequencing was peripheral blood, taken on day 0 of MenACWY control vaccination. The CDR3 region is CSARDNPRQYF. In DNA form, the CDR3 reads TGCAGTGCTAGAGATAACCCCAGGCAGTATTTT.